Below, 9 T cell receptor beta chains from the same sample are listed, as sequenced in a study of post-analysis software for immune sequencing data. These TCRs are of unknown antigen specificity. The TCR beta cDNA libraries contained unique molecular identifiers. TCRdb recomputed calls from the PCR reads with MiXCR, one row per CDR3 protein. There are about 500,000 distinct CDR3 sequences in the sample; under 55% occur only once, and 9% to 14% lies in the top ten. Whole-study results and caveats: Compared with controls, patients had more of about 5 TRBV segments, including TRBV5-6, TRBV5-1 and TRBV20-1.

Sequenced material: blood. These receptor sequences come from a girl between 10 and 17 years old with multiple sclerosis.

The chain couples TRBV6-1 to TRBJ1-5; TRBD1 aligns across 8 bases. CDR1 and CDR2 (germline): MNHNS, SASEGT. V lost 0 bases and J lost 6; bases outside the gene matches: 7. The CDR3 runs 16 residues. The CDR3 region is CASSEADREGGQPQHF. CDR3 bases: TGTGCCAGCAGTGAAGCGGACAGGGAAGGTGGTCAGCCCCAGCATTTT.

With respect to this clonotype: A much larger clone sits a single nucleotide away, making a read error possible. V usage is TRBV5-1 and J usage is TRBJ2-1; the D gene is possibly TRBD2 (5 bases). The germline V gene encodes CDR1 SGHRS and CDR2 YFSETQ. The CDR3 is 12 amino acids. V was cut by 0 bases and J by 12 bases, with 10 bases left in between. CDR3 sequence reads: CASSLDGDGQFF. CDR3 sequence (DNA): TGCGCCAGCAGCTTGGACGGGGATGGGCAGTTCTTC.

The rearrangement joins TRBV18 to TRBJ2-7; maybe TRBD2 (5 bases). Germline values: CDR1 KGHSH, CDR2 LQKENI. The V end lost 8 bases, the J end lost 1 base, and 12 bases lay between the germline ends. The CDR3 contains 13 residues. In nucleotides, the CDR3 is TGTGCCAGCAGTCCAACTAGGTCCTACGAGCAGTACTTC. This sequence encodes CASSPTRSYEQYF.

This clonotype was picked up a small number of times. The V and J genes are TRBV6-1 and TRBJ2-1; TRBD1 matches 7 bases. V gave up 6 bases and J gave up 5 bases; unmatched junction bases: 7. The CDR3 totals 14 residues. Germline V gene sequence: CDR1 MNHNS, CDR2 SASEGT. As DNA, the CDR3 is TGTGCCAGCAGCTCGTTGGGACAGAACAATGAGCAGTTCTTC. This translates into CASSSLGQNNEQFF.

The rearrangement joins TRBV15 to TRBJ2-3, with a possible D match to TRBD2 (6 bases). V gave up 1 base and J gave up 2 bases, with 13 bases separating them. This CDR3 is 16 amino acids long. Germline V CDR1 and CDR2: LNHNV, YYDKDF (reference sequence). This CDR3 reads CATSRVRDSDTDTQYF. DNA for the CDR3: TGTGCCACCAGCAGAGTGAGGGACTCCGACACAGATACGCAGTATTTT.

The chain uses TRBV29-1 and TRBJ2-6; D is uncertain. This CDR3 has 14 residues. The V end was cut by 6 bases, the J end by 1 base, with 10 bases between. Germline V gene data show CDR1 as SQVTM and CDR2 as ANQGSEA. This CDR3 reads CSVVTLSGANVLTF. The CDR3, as DNA: TGCAGCGTGGTAACTCTGTCTGGGGCCAACGTCCTGACTTTC.

This clonotype was picked up many times. The chain uses TRBV6-5 and TRBJ2-7, with 9 bases fitting TRBD1. Trimming cost V 4 bases and J 1 base; bases outside gene matches: 2. The CDR3 has 14 amino acids. Germline V lookup: CDR1 MNHEY, CDR2 SVGAGI. The DNA of the CDR3 is TGTGCCAGCAGTTGGGGGACAGGGTCCTACGAGCAGTACTTC. This translates into CASSWGTGSYEQYF.

The rearrangement links TRBV7-2 to TRBJ1-2, with unresolved D. Germline V lookup: CDR1 SGHTA, CDR2 FQGNSA. This CDR3 comprises 13 residues. Trimming took off 2 bases at V and 0 bases at J, with 4 bases between the two ends. The CDR3 DNA reads TGTGCCAGCAGCTTATACGCTAACTATGGCTACACCTTC. It codes for CASSLYANYGYTF.

On this clonotype itself: One junction end disagrees with the germline gene, perhaps due to a read error. This chain uses TRBV6-1 with TRBJ1-2, with 10 bases lining up with TRBD1. The CDR3 is 18 residues long. Germline assignment: CDR1 MNHNS and CDR2 SASEGT. This CDR3 reads CASIQGRDRGGGNYDYTF. CDR3 DNA: TGTGCCAGCATCCAAGGGAGGGACAGGGGAGGCGGTAACTATGACTACACCTTC.